This T cell receptor beta chain was recorded in a study of cytomegalovirus exposure and HLA in healthy donors. There are 14 residues in the CDR3. V was cut by 2 bases and J by 9 bases, with 17 bases left in between. Germline CDR1 SGHRS, CDR2 YFSETQ. The PCR employed 60 Vbeta primers together with 13 Jbeta primers. Data came from immunoSEQ multiplex PCR; TCRdb stores just in-frame clones and leaves some out. The sample gives some 110,000 clones, 50% to 80% of which show up once; under 9.5% is in the top ten. Source material: PBMCs. V and J are TRBV5-1 and TRBJ2-5; D possibly corresponds to TRBD1 (6 bases). The source of this sequence is a woman aged 40 to 49 in good health and CMV-seropositive. The CDR3 protein is CASSLSSGAGAQYF. For the CDR3, the DNA is TGCGCCAGCAGCTTATCGTCAGGGGCCGGGGCCCAGTACTTC.